The present T cell receptor (beta chain) was sequenced within a study of blood T cells in healthy people across ages. Through a sample-barcoded 5' primer and a J-beta primer mix, a second PCR was run for 7 to 11 cycles. TCRdb reprocessed the 5' RACE reads via MiXCR and lists one record per CDR3 protein. The sample shows fewer than 800,000 distinct CDR3 sequences, around 49% of them seen only once. In this sample, this clonotype turned up many times. This clonotype was sampled from a woman aged 55-70 years in good health. Input material: blood.

The DNA for the CDR3 is TGTGCCATCAGTGAGTCAGGGATGGAGACCCAGTACTTC. This codes for CAISESGMETQYF. This chain uses TRBV10-3 with TRBJ2-5, with D uncertain. The germline V and J ends were trimmed by 0 bases and 5 bases, with 7 bases remaining between them. The germline V gene has CDR1 ENHRY and CDR2 SYGVKD. This CDR3 spans 13 amino acids.